The 18 T cell receptor beta chains in this list originate from one sample, sequenced in a study of blood T cell repertoires in COVID-19. Generated by immunoSEQ multiplex PCR, the TCRdb table keeps only in-frame clones and is missing some. The data contain 80,000 to 100,000 clones, around nine tenths of them singletons. Sequenced material: peripheral blood. All receptors come from a man in his forties or fifties with acute or convalescent COVID-19.

J is TRBJ2-6 and V is TRBV5-1; D perhaps matches TRBD2 (5 bases). Germline V gene lookup returns CDR1 SGHRS and CDR2 YFSETQ. The CDR3 spans 15 residues. Trimming took 4 bases from V and 0 from J, leaving 8 bases between them. The CDR3 reads CASSPGSSGANVLTF. CDR3 nucleotide sequence: TGCGCCAGCAGCCCGGGAAGCTCTGGGGCCAACGTCCTGACTTTC.

The genes are TRBV5-1 and TRBJ2-7; D possibly corresponds to TRBD1 (5 bases). This CDR3 is built from 13 residues. Per germline, CDR1 SGHRS and CDR2 YFSETQ. The ends were cut back, 5 bases at V and 0 bases at J, with 9 bases in the middle. Here the CDR3 DNA reads TGCGCCAGCAGTGCGACAGCCTCCTACGAGCAGTACTTC. This codes for CASSATASYEQYF.

This chain links TRBV2 with TRBJ2-1; the match to TRBD1 covers 7 bases. The CDR3 consists of 17 residues. V lost 4 bases, J lost 0 bases, and 9 bases stayed unmatched. From germline, CDR1 is SNHLY and CDR2 FYNNEI. The CDR3 spells CASSGAQGQTSYNEQFF. CDR3 bases: TGTGCCAGCAGTGGGGCCCAGGGACAGACCTCCTACAATGAGCAGTTCTTC.

This chain joins TRBV19 and TRBJ2-5, with TRBD2 matching over 8 bases. The V segment lost 10 bases and the J segment 3 bases; nucleotides outside the gene matches: 7. The CDR3 is made up of 13 amino acids. Germline CDR1 reads LNHDA; CDR2 reads SQIVND (reference sequence). DNA for the CDR3: TGTGCCACCCGGCGGGGGGCGAAAGAGACCCAGTACTTC. It specifies CATRRGAKETQYF. The whole variable domain, remainder taken from reference TRBV19 and TRBJ2-5, is DGGITQSPKYLFRKEGQNVTLSCEQNLNHDAMYWYRQDPGQGLRLIYYSQIVNDFQKGDIAEGYSVSREKKESFPLTVTSAQKNPTAFYLCATRRGAKETQYFGPGTRLLVL.

J is TRBJ2-7 and V is TRBV9; TRBD2 aligns across 8 bases. CDR1 is SGDLS and CDR2 is YYNGEE in the germline V gene. Trimming took 4 bases from V and 7 from J; bases not matched to a gene: 10. This CDR3 has 14 amino acids. The CDR3 DNA reads as TGTGCCAGCAGCCCGGGGACTAGAACGGGTGAGCAGTACTTC. Translated: CASSPGTRTGEQYF.

CDR3 sequence reads: CSVARGETQYF. In DNA, the CDR3 is TGCAGCGTTGCCAGGGGGGAGACCCAGTACTTC. The chain recombines TRBV29-1 with TRBJ2-5, with 7 bases aligning to TRBD1. Looked up from germline, CDR1 is SQVTM and CDR2 is ANQGSEA. V was pared by 4 bases and J by 5 bases, with 1 base of the junction left unmatched. This CDR3 is 11 amino acids long.

This clone was observed once. The V call is TRBV14, the J call TRBJ2-7, with a tentative D call TRBD1 (5 bases). Germline values: CDR1 SGHDN, CDR2 FVKESK. The CDR3 is 13 residues long. V lost 2 bases, J lost 4 bases, and 9 bases lay in between. The CDR3 coding sequence is TGTGCCAGCAGCCAACAGGACAAGTACGAGCAGTACTTC. The encoded protein is CASSQQDKYEQYF. Looking up the rest from reference TRBV14 and TRBJ2-7 gives the full variable domain: EAGVTQFPSHSVIEKGQTVTLRCDPISGHDNLYWYRRVMGKEIKFLLHFVKESKQDESGMPNNRFLAERTGGTYSTLKVQPAELEDSGVYFCASSQQDKYEQYFGPGTRLTVT.

The V gene is TRBV3-1 (or the pseudogene TRBV3-2), the J gene TRBJ1-1; D not certain. This CDR3 is 16 amino acids long. The V gene's germline CDR1 is LGHDT and CDR2 YNNKEL (reference sequence). V lost 4 bases to trimming and J lost 3 bases, with 18 bases between them. As DNA, the CDR3 is TGTGCCAGCAGCCTCGGGGTTGGGGATTCGGACACTGAAGCTTTCTTT. This sequence encodes CASSLGVGDSDTEAFF.

This clone was found once. The chain couples TRBV29-1 to TRBJ2-1; D is perhaps TRBD2 (5 bases). Germline CDR1 is SQVTM and CDR2 is ANQGSEA. V lost 4 bases and J 8 bases, leaving 24 bases between the germline ends. The CDR3 consists of 16 residues. The CDR3 protein is CSVVVRNSAWGDEQFF. CDR3 in DNA: TGCAGCGTTGTAGTTCGGAACTCCGCTTGGGGAGATGAGCAGTTCTTC.

In its sample, this clone was seen once. The CDR3 spells CASSQKTSGSTDTQYF. Written as DNA, the CDR3 is TGTGCCAGCAGCCAGAAGACTAGCGGGAGCACAGATACGCAGTATTTT. This chain joins TRBV3-1 (or the pseudogene TRBV3-2) and TRBJ2-3; TRBD2 matches 10 bases. The CDR3 runs to 16 residues. V lost 3 bases, J lost 0 bases, and 3 bases stayed unmatched. Germline CDR1 LGHDT, CDR2 YNNKEL (reference sequence).

The chain combines TRBV7-9 with TRBJ2-3; weak D call: TRBD1 (5 bases). The CDR3 is 16 residues long. V lost 5 bases to trimming and J lost 2 bases, with 17 bases between them. CDR1 is SEHNR, CDR2 FQNEAQ, per germline (reference sequence). CDR3 residues: CASSVQELLLTDTQYF. DNA for the CDR3: TGTGCCAGCAGCGTACAGGAACTCCTACTCACAGATACGCAGTATTTT.

The J gene is TRBJ1-1, the V gene TRBV7-3; D unclear. With 2 bases removed from V and 5 bases from J, the gap between germline ends came to 12 bases. Germline V gene lookup returns CDR1 SGHTA and CDR2 FQGTGA. This CDR3 contains 14 residues. The CDR3, as DNA: TGTGCCAGCAGCTTAGTCGCGAAAGAGACTGAAGCTTTCTTT. Protein product: CASSLVAKETEAFF.

The rearrangement joins TRBV6-5 to TRBJ2-7; 8 nucleotides match TRBD2. The germline V gene has CDR1 MNHEY and CDR2 SVGAGI. This CDR3 region has 13 residues. The V segment lost 9 bases and the J segment 2 bases; nucleotides outside the gene matches: 6. This chain's CDR3 is CASFGTRAYEQYF. DNA of the CDR3: TGTGCCAGTTTTGGGACTAGAGCCTACGAGCAGTACTTC.

The rearrangement uses TRBV9 and TRBJ1-2, with D perhaps matching TRBD1 (5 bases). V was clipped by 0 bases and J by 3 bases, with 12 bases between them. From germline, CDR1 is SGDLS and CDR2 YYNGEE. CDR3 length equals 15 residues. The CDR3 reads CASSVDRGGDYGYTF. The CDR3 coding sequence is TGTGCCAGCAGCGTAGATCGGGGAGGGGACTATGGCTACACCTTC. The full variable domain, its missing parts supplied by reference TRBV9 and TRBJ1-2, is DSGVTQTPKHLITATGQRVTLRCSPRSGDLSVYWYQQSLDQGLQFLIQYYNGEERAKGNILERFSAQQFPDLHSELNLSSLELGDSALYFCASSVDRGGDYGYTFGSGTRLTVV.

The chain combines TRBV5-1 with TRBJ1-1; D is undetermined. V shed 4 bases and J shed 1 base, with 17 bases lying between them. The CDR3 runs 16 residues. CDR1 is SGHRS and CDR2 is YFSETQ in the germline V gene. Here the CDR3 reads CASSRDGGIENTEAFF. The CDR3 DNA reads as TGCGCCAGCAGCCGCGACGGCGGAATTGAGAACACTGAAGCTTTCTTT.

The chain is built from TRBV5-4 and TRBJ1-6; tentatively, D is TRBD1 (6 bases). There are 12 residues in the CDR3. Germline loops: CDR1 SGHNT, CDR2 YYREEE (reference sequence). Between the trimmed V and J ends, which lost 4 bases and 18 bases, there was a span of 17 bases. The CDR3 reads CASSADSFLPHF. The CDR3 DNA follows: TGTGCCAGCAGCGCGGACAGCTTCCTCCCCCACTTT.

V and J are TRBV24-1 and TRBJ2-1; 8 bases map to TRBD1. V lost 4 bases to trimming and J lost 1 base; unmatched junction nucleotides: 8. Germline V gives CDR1 KGHDR, CDR2 SFDVKD. There are 17 residues in the CDR3. DNA for the CDR3: TGTGCCACCAGTGACGGCCCCCGGGACAGGTCCTACAATGAGCAGTTCTTC. Amino acids: CATSDGPRDRSYNEQFF.

The CDR3 here is CASSVGTSGGQGEQFF. The CDR3 nucleotides read TGTGCCAGCAGCGTGGGTACTAGCGGGGGGCAGGGTGAGCAGTTCTTC. The chain couples TRBV9 to TRBJ2-1; 12 nucleotides align to TRBD2. The CDR3 length is 16 residues. With V trimmed by 2 bases and J by 9 bases, 9 bases remained unmatched. CDR1 and CDR2 from the germline V gene are SGDLS and YYNGEE.